A single sample gave rise to the 29 T cell receptor beta chains below, sequenced in a study of beta chain features in type 1 diabetes. Since all of the isolated RNA was reverse transcribed, expressed TCRB transcripts were what got sequenced. The data were produced by immunoSEQ multiplex PCR, yet TCRdb's version contains in-frame clones alone and is incomplete. Found here are nearly 250,000 clones, roughly 15% of them singletons; the top ten hold more than 0.02%. The sequencing input was naive CD4+ T cells from blood. Receptor source: a woman aged 40 to 50 in good health.

This clone was seen a handful of times. The chain employs TRBV7-9 and TRBJ2-1; 10 positions agree with TRBD2. V lost 1 base and J lost 6; bases outside the gene matches: 6. CDR1 is SEHNR and CDR2 is FQNEAQ in the germline V gene (reference sequence). This CDR3 contains 16 residues. Here the CDR3 reads CASSLGSGGPVNEQFF. The DNA for the CDR3 is TGTGCCAGCAGCTTAGGTAGCGGGGGGCCGGTCAATGAGCAGTTCTTC.

This chain uses TRBV7-6 with TRBJ1-6, with D possibly matching TRBD1 (6 bases). V was clipped by 5 bases and J by 10 bases, with 12 bases between them. The CDR3 sequence is 13 residues long. The germline CDR1 and CDR2 sequences are SGHVS and FNYEAQ. The chain's CDR3 is CASSTDSHSPLHF. DNA for the CDR3: TGTGCCAGCAGCACGGACAGTCACTCACCCCTCCACTTT.

This clone turned up a few times. The chain is built from TRBV5-1 and TRBJ2-5; D gene ambiguous. This CDR3 region has 14 residues. The ends were cut back, 0 bases at V and 5 bases at J, with 11 bases in the middle. Germline V CDR1 and CDR2: SGHRS, YFSETQ. The CDR3 nucleotides read TGCGCCAGCAGCTTGGGAGCAGGTGGGGAGACCCAGTACTTC. It codes for CASSLGAGGETQYF.

A few counts support this clone. The rearrangement uses TRBV15 and TRBJ1-6, with D perhaps TRBD1 (6 bases). CDR1 LNHNV and CDR2 YYDKDF come from the germline V gene (reference sequence). The length of the CDR3 is 15 residues. Trimming left V 4 bases short and J 7 bases short, with 14 bases between. The CDR3 nucleotides read TGTGCCACCAGCACCGACCCCACAGGGAATTCACCCCTCCACTTT. Translating gives CATSTDPTGNSPLHF.

This clone has just a few counts. Germline and junction disagree at one end, which may indicate a read error. The CDR3, as DNA: TGTGCTAGCAGCCTTGAGTCAGGAAATGAGCAGTTCTTC. It specifies CASSLESGNEQFF. This chain joins TRBV7-7 and TRBJ2-1; D unresolved. This CDR3 is built from 13 residues. Germline V lookup: CDR1 SSHAT, CDR2 FNYEAQ (reference sequence).

As for this clone: The same CDR3 arises from other DNA sequences in this sample as well. The chain is built from TRBV18 and TRBJ2-1; 9 bases fit TRBD1. The junction had 5 bases not matched to a gene; V was cut back by 6 bases and J by 2 bases. This CDR3 is built from 15 residues. From germline, CDR1 is KGHSH and CDR2 LQKENI. In nucleotides, the CDR3 is TGTGCCAGCTCGCTCGGACAGGGGACCTACAATGAGCAGTTCTTC. Its translation is CASSLGQGTYNEQFF.

The rearrangement links TRBV6-4 to TRBJ1-1; D is unclear. The CDR3 covers 14 residues. Germline V CDR1 and CDR2: MRHNA, SNTAGT. Trimming took 0 bases from V and 4 from J, leaving 9 bases between them. The DNA of the CDR3 is TGTGCCAGCAGTGACTCGGGAGGAAGCACTGAAGCTTTCTTT. This gives the protein CASSDSGGSTEAFF.

V is TRBV5-1 and J is TRBJ1-4, with TRBD1 identical over 7 bases. CDR1 is SGHRS, CDR2 YFSETQ, per germline. The CDR3 covers 15 residues. V was clipped by 2 bases and J by 0 bases; unmatched bases: 1. The CDR3 here is CASSFDRATNEKLFF. CDR3 sequence (DNA): TGCGCCAGCAGCTTCGACAGGGCAACTAATGAAAAACTGTTTTTT.

This chain links TRBV27 with TRBJ2-3; D might be TRBD1 (6 bases). CDR3 length equals 16 residues. Germline V gives CDR1 MNHEY, CDR2 SMNVEV (reference sequence). V was clipped by 3 bases and J by 8 bases, with 21 bases between them. CDR3 bases: TGTGCCAGCAGTTTTAGAACAGGGATGGACTCAAGTACGCAGTATTTT. Protein product: CASSFRTGMDSSTQYF.

V is TRBV6-6 and J is TRBJ2-3; maybe TRBD2 (6 bases). CDR1 and CDR2 from the germline V gene are MNHNY and SVGAGI (reference sequence). The CDR3 runs to 13 residues. V gave up 7 bases and J gave up 6 bases, with 14 bases separating them. The CDR3 here is CASTKLGRDTQYF. The CDR3 DNA reads TGTGCCAGCACCAAACTGGGGAGGGATACGCAGTATTTT.

V is TRBV2 and J is TRBJ2-1; D may be TRBD1 (6 bases). V gave up 5 bases and J gave up 1 base, with 9 bases separating them. Per germline, CDR1 SNHLY and CDR2 FYNNEI. The CDR3 length is 14 residues. CDR3 sequence: CASSTGWSYNEQFF. CDR3 coding DNA: TGTGCCAGCAGTACAGGGTGGTCCTACAATGAGCAGTTCTTC.

The chain employs TRBV5-4 and TRBJ2-5; 8 bases align to TRBD1. V lost 4 bases, J lost 3 bases, and 8 bases stayed unmatched. The germline V gene has CDR1 SGHNT and CDR2 YYREEE (reference sequence). The CDR3 totals 15 residues. The CDR3, as DNA: TGTGCCAGCAGCGCCAAGGACAGGGCCGAAGAGACCCAGTACTTC. Protein sequence: CASSAKDRAEETQYF.

There are a few counts of this clone. The V and J genes are TRBV4-1 and TRBJ1-5, with D hard to call. V was pared by 1 base and J by 3 bases, with 7 bases between. The CDR3 extends over 14 amino acids. Per germline, CDR1 MGHRA and CDR2 YSYEKL. The CDR3 DNA reads TGCGCCAGCAGCCAAGCAGGACTCAATCAGCCCCAGCATTTT. This codes for CASSQAGLNQPQHF.

There are a few counts of this clone. The gene calls are TRBV6-6 and TRBJ1-2; D is possibly TRBD1 (5 bases). Germline CDR1 is MNHNY and CDR2 is SVGAGI (reference sequence). Trimming pared 4 bases from V and 3 bases from J, leaving 12 bases between. The CDR3 has 14 residues. The CDR3 sequence is CASSSAGRDYGYTF. In nucleotides, the CDR3 is TGTGCCAGCAGTTCGGCAGGGAGGGACTATGGCTACACCTTC.

This clone came up a few times. The rearrangement links TRBV5-1 to TRBJ2-1, with a tentative D call TRBD2 (5 bases). CDR1 and CDR2 (germline): SGHRS, YFSETQ. This CDR3 is 15 amino acids long. V was clipped by 3 bases and J by 2 bases, with 12 bases between them. CDR3 DNA sequence: TGCGCCAGCAGCTCCCGGACTCAGACCTACAATGAGCAGTTCTTC. This encodes CASSSRTQTYNEQFF.

This clone was counted only a few times. The gene calls are TRBV27 and TRBJ2-1, with 9 nucleotides matching TRBD1. Germline values: CDR1 MNHEY, CDR2 SMNVEV (reference sequence). CDR3 length: 15 amino acids. V shed 2 bases, J shed 8 bases, and the junction held 7 bases outside the gene matches. CDR3 nucleotide sequence: TGTGCCAGCAGTTTAAGGGACAGGGCATGGGATGAGCAGTTCTTC. This sequence encodes CASSLRDRAWDEQFF.

This clone was seen ten or more times. This chain joins TRBV20-1 and TRBJ2-4, with D maybe TRBD1 (5 bases). The CDR3 spans 10 residues. The V end was cut by 3 bases, the J end by 8 bases, with 5 bases between. From germline, CDR1 is DFQATT and CDR2 SNEGSKA (reference sequence). CDR3 sequence (DNA): TGCAGTGCTAGGACAGACATTCAGTACTTC. Amino acids: CSARTDIQYF.

In this sample, this clone turned up a few times. The chain carries TRBV7-8 and TRBJ1-2; 8 bases are shared with TRBD1. Trimming cost V 4 bases and J 8 bases; bases outside gene matches: 6. The CDR3 contains 13 residues. Germline V gene data show CDR1 as SGHVS and CDR2 as FQNEAQ. The CDR3 DNA reads as TGTGCCAGCAGCTCCCAGGGGGCTGTCGGCTACACCTTC. Amino acid sequence: CASSSQGAVGYTF.

Only a few counts were recorded for this clone. The CDR3 coding sequence is TGTGCCAGTGGGGGGTACGGGGGCCAAGAGACCCAGTACTTC. This encodes CASGGYGGQETQYF. The chain joins TRBV7-6 to TRBJ2-5; possibly TRBD2 for D (6 bases). The germline CDR1 and CDR2 sequences are SGHVS and FNYEAQ. Trimming took off 9 bases at V and 1 base at J, with 15 bases between the two ends. CDR3 length: 14 amino acids.

A remark on this clone: Other DNA variants within this sample encode the same CDR3. The chain joins TRBV5-1 to TRBJ2-5, with TRBD1 matching over 10 bases. Trimming removed 0 bases from V and 4 bases from J; junction bases left unmatched: 3. Germline CDR1 is SGHRS and CDR2 is YFSETQ. This CDR3 spans 15 amino acids. CDR3 bases: TGCGCCAGCAGCTTGGGACAGGGGGCGGGAGAGACCCAGTACTTC. It is translated as CASSLGQGAGETQYF.

This clone occurred a few times. The chain is built from TRBV19 and TRBJ2-7; D not resolved. The germline V gene has CDR1 LNHDA and CDR2 SQIVND (reference sequence). CDR3 length: 14 amino acids. Trimming pared 3 bases from V and 2 bases from J, leaving 11 bases between. The CDR3 is CASSILTNTYEQYF. DNA for the CDR3: TGTGCCAGTAGTATTTTGACAAACACCTACGAGCAGTACTTC.

A few counts support this clone. This sequence joins TRBV4-1 and TRBJ2-1; the D gene is possibly TRBD2 (6 bases). Germline V gene lookup returns CDR1 MGHRA and CDR2 YSYEKL. The CDR3 contains 15 residues. Trimming removed 1 base from V and 11 bases from J, with 18 bases in between. This CDR3 is CASSQVVLWGGKQFF. The CDR3 region has the DNA TGCGCCAGCAGCCAAGTAGTCTTATGGGGAGGCAAGCAGTTCTTC.

The rearrangement joins TRBV5-5 to TRBJ2-3, with 10 bases matching TRBD2. The CDR3 contains 17 residues. Trimming took 1 base from V and 1 from J; bases not matched to a gene: 6. CDR1 and CDR2 (germline): SGHKS, YYEKEE (reference sequence). The CDR3 nucleotides read TGTGCCAGCAGCTTGTCCTGGACTAGCGGAGGCACAGATACGCAGTATTTT. It yields the protein CASSLSWTSGGTDTQYF.

The chain joins TRBV6-5 to TRBJ1-6; TRBD1 might be the D (5 bases). Germline-derived CDR1 and CDR2 are MNHEY and SVGAGI. V lost 8 bases and J 2 bases, leaving 10 bases between the germline ends. This CDR3 has 14 residues. The CDR3 protein is CASSREAYNSPLHF. The CDR3 DNA reads TGTGCCAGCTCCAGGGAGGCCTATAATTCACCCCTCCACTTT.

The table lists this clone with many counts. V usage is TRBV7-9 and J usage is TRBJ1-6; unclear D gene. The V end was cut by 4 bases, the J end by 7 bases, with 11 bases between. The CDR3 runs 14 residues. Germline V gene lookup returns CDR1 SEHNR and CDR2 FQNEAQ (reference sequence). CDR3 protein: CASSSSGGNSPLHF. CDR3 sequence (DNA): TGTGCCAGCAGCTCTTCGGGAGGCAATTCACCCCTCCACTTT.

This clone was seen only a few times. DNA of the CDR3: TGTGCCAGCGATTATGGGCCATCGAACACTGAAGCTTTCTTT. The encoded protein is CASDYGPSNTEAFF. The chain employs TRBV2 and TRBJ1-1; D remains unclear. Germline lookup yields CDR1 SNHLY and CDR2 FYNNEI. V lost 8 bases to trimming and J lost 1 base, with 14 bases between them. There are 14 residues in the CDR3. The full variable domain, with the rest looked up from reference TRBV2 and TRBJ1-1, is EPEVTQTPSHQVTQMGQEVILRCVPISNHLYFYWYRQILGQKVEFLVSFYNNEISEKSEIFDDQFSVERPDGSNFTLKIRSTKLEDSAMYFCASDYGPSNTEAFFGQGTRLTVV.

The V and J genes are TRBV9 and TRBJ2-6, with D perhaps matching TRBD2 (6 bases). Germline V gene lookup returns CDR1 SGDLS and CDR2 YYNGEE. The CDR3 loop spans 16 amino acids. The ends were cut back, 7 bases at V and 0 bases at J, with 14 bases in the middle. The CDR3 nucleotides read TGTGCCAGCGGGGCAGAGGGAGGCTCTGGGGCCAACGTCCTGACTTTC. Translating it yields CASGAEGGSGANVLTF.

This clone was seen a handful of times. This sequence joins TRBV6-6 and TRBJ1-2; 7 bases are a match to TRBD1. The trim removed 7 bases at V and 5 bases at J, leaving 10 bases unmatched. Germline V gene data show CDR1 as MNHNY and CDR2 as SVGAGI (reference sequence). The CDR3 loop spans 14 amino acids. This chain's CDR3 is CASTRVGTVYGYTF. The CDR3 region has the DNA TGTGCCAGCACCAGAGTCGGGACAGTATATGGCTACACCTTC.

The rearrangement joins TRBV18 to TRBJ2-2; possibly TRBD2 for D (5 bases). V lost 5 bases, J lost 4 bases, and 14 bases lay in between. The CDR3 has 15 amino acids. Germline V lookup: CDR1 KGHSH, CDR2 LQKENI. The CDR3 coding sequence is TGTGCCAGCTCAGTAAGCGCGGACTTCACCGGGGAGCTGTTTTTT. It specifies CASSVSADFTGELFF.